The clone carrying this T cell receptor (beta chain) was recorded a few times. Germline assignment: CDR1 SGDLS and CDR2 YYNGEE. The CDR3 covers 15 residues. The V segment lost 0 bases and the J segment 0 bases; nucleotides outside the gene matches: 2. This specimen belongs to a study of beta chain features in type 1 diabetes. Sequenced material consisted of expressed TCRB transcripts (all of the isolated RNA was reverse transcribed). The repertoire was sequenced with immunoSEQ multiplex PCR; TCRdb's copy has only in-frame clones and lacks some. The sample lists about 410,000 clones, roughly 13% occurring once.

V gene TRBV9 combines with J gene TRBJ2-5, with 7 bases aligning to TRBD2. The specimen was naive CD4+ T cells from blood. This TCR came from a man aged 25 to 40 in good health. In DNA form, the CDR3 reads TGTGCCAGCAGCGTAGCAGCGGGATACCAAGAGACCCAGTACTTC. Protein product: CASSVAAGYQETQYF. Full variable domain (remainder filled in from reference TRBV9 and TRBJ2-5): DSGVTQTPKHLITATGQRVTLRCSPRSGDLSVYWYQQSLDQGLQFLIQYYNGEERAKGNILERFSAQQFPDLHSELNLSSLELGDSALYFCASSVAAGYQETQYFGPGTRLLVL.